The rows below give T cell receptor beta chains drawn from one sample of a study of T-cell memory formation after mild COVID-19. Using its own MiXCR run on the 5' RACE reads, TCRdb lists one record per CDR3 protein. The repertoire holds about 27,000 distinct CDR3 sequences, with 7.4% as singletons. Sample: PBMCs or a T cell subset sorted from them (not recorded which). These receptors were taken from an adult woman who had mild COVID-19 (a few samples of this study predate the infection). Cell type and time point are not known. Each CDR3 is given with its conserved first and last residue. D genes are given only for firm matches. Rows give clone size only sometimes, using once, few, many, or a class for an expanded clone.

CDR3 length,D gene,clone size,J gene,V gene,CDR3 DNA,CDR3 protein
16,.,.,TRBJ2-1,TRBV11-2,TGTGCCAGCAGCTTAGGAGACAGTATAACCCTCAATGAGCAGTTCTTC,CASSLGDSITLNEQFF
17,.,many,TRBJ2-7,TRBV6-1,TGTGCCAGCACCGAACGGTGGAGTAGGAACAGAGACTACGAGCAGTACTTC,CASTERWSRNRDYEQYF
15,TRBD1,many,TRBJ2-7,TRBV7-6,TGTGCCAGCAGCTCAGGACAGGGGGGCGCCTACGAGCAGTACTTC,CASSSGQGGAYEQYF
14,.,many,TRBJ2-7,TRBV5-1,TGCGCCAGCAGTCAAAAAAATGGACCTTACGAGCAGTACTTC,CASSQKNGPYEQYF
14,.,many,TRBJ1-2,TRBV5-1,TGCGCCAGCAGCCCCCAAGGACCTAACTATGGCTACACCTTC,CASSPQGPNYGYTF
16,TRBD2,many,TRBJ2-3,TRBV7-3,TGTGCCAGCAGCTTATGGAGCCTAGCGGGCACAGATACGCAGTATTTT,CASSLWSLAGTDTQYF
13,.,many,TRBJ1-1,TRBV30,TGTGCCTGGAGTGTAATTGACGGTACTGAAGCTTTCTTT,CAWSVIDGTEAFF
14,.,.,TRBJ1-3,TRBV5-1,TGCGCCAGCAGTGATGGCGGCTCTGTAAACACCATATATTTT,CASSDGGSVNTIYF
17,.,many,TRBJ2-1,TRBV10-3,TGTGCCATCAGTGAAGGTAGCGGAGGAGTATCCTACAATGAGCAGTTCTTC,CAISEGSGGVSYNEQFF
17,TRBD2,medium-sized,TRBJ2-3,TRBV7-9,TGTGCCAGCAGCTTGGGGAGTAGCGGGAGTAGGACAGATACGCAGTATTTT,CASSLGSSGSRTDTQYF
15,TRBD2,medium-sized,TRBJ2-1,TRBV6-6,TGTGCCAGCAGTCTCCAAGCGGGACGACTCAATGAGCAGTTCTTC,CASSLQAGRLNEQFF
9,.,medium-sized,TRBJ2-5,TRBV25-1,TGTGCCAGCAGTGATCCTCCGTACTTC,CASSDPPYF
12,TRBD1,many,TRBJ1-2,TRBV3-1,TGTGCCAGCAGCCTCGACAGGGTACGCTACACCTTC,CASSLDRVRYTF
14,.,many,TRBJ2-3,TRBV11-2,TGTGCCAGCAGCTTGGACAGAAGCACAGATACGCAGTATTTT,CASSLDRSTDTQYF
15,.,many,TRBJ2-5,TRBV3-1,TGTGCCAGCAGCCAAGATAATCTCTTCCAAGAGACCCAGTACTTC,CASSQDNLFQETQYF
15,.,.,TRBJ2-1,TRBV24-1,TGTGCCACCAGTGACTTTAGCGGTACCTACAATGAGCAGTTCTTC,CATSDFSGTYNEQFF
16,.,many,TRBJ1-2,TRBV21-1,TGTGCCAGCACCCAGGGACGGACTACATTTGCCTATGGCTACACCTTC,CASTQGRTTFAYGYTF
13,TRBD1,once,TRBJ2-3,TRBV7-2,TGTGCCAGCAGCTCGACAGGGCCAGATACGCAGTATTTT,CASSSTGPDTQYF
11,.,many,TRBJ2-5,TRBV7-2,TGTGCCAGCAGCTTAAAAGAGACCCAGTACTTC,CASSLKETQYF
11,.,many,TRBJ2-7,TRBV20-1,TGCAGTGCTAGAGATGCATACGAGCAGTACTTC,CSARDAYEQYF
16,TRBD1,many,TRBJ2-7,TRBV14,TGTGCCAGCAGCCAAGAATTGGGACAGGGGCGTCCTGTACGGTACTTC,CASSQELGQGRPVRYF
14,TRBD1,many,TRBJ1-6,TRBV27,TGTGCCAGCAGGCCGACAGGGTTCAGGTCACCCCTCCACTTT,CASRPTGFRSPLHF
13,TRBD1,many,TRBJ2-5,TRBV19,TGTGCCAGTAGGACAGGGTCGATGGAGACCCAGTACTTC,CASRTGSMETQYF
14,.,many,TRBJ2-7,TRBV6-1,TGTGCCAGCAGCCCTGGGACAACCGGTCGGGAGCAGTACTTC,CASSPGTTGREQYF
17,.,many,TRBJ1-3,TRBV6-5,TGTGCCAGCAGTTACTACGGGACCCACCGCTCTGGAAACACCATATATTTT,CASSYYGTHRSGNTIYF
19,.,many,TRBJ2-1,TRBV24-1,TGTGCCACCAGTGATCCTGGCCGCGCCCGAAACCCCCTCTACAATGAGCAGTTCTTC,CATSDPGRARNPLYNEQFF
15,.,many,TRBJ2-7,TRBV4-3,TGCGCCAGCAGCCAAGCGGTGATAGGTTCCTACGAGCAGTACTTC,CASSQAVIGSYEQYF
13,TRBD1,.,TRBJ2-7,TRBV5-1,TGCGCCAGCAGCTTTGGACAGGGCAGCGAGCAGTACTTC,CASSFGQGSEQYF
18,TRBD1,many,TRBJ2-1,TRBV7-6,TGTGCCAGCAGCCTCCCATTTGGGGGGGGGACAGGGGGCAATGAGCAGTTCTTC,CASSLPFGGGTGGNEQFF
14,.,many,TRBJ1-2,TRBV24-1,TGTGCCACCAGTGATCCCAGGACGACCTATGGCTACACCTTC,CATSDPRTTYGYTF
14,TRBD1,.,TRBJ2-7,TRBV2,TGTGCCAGCTACCGGGACAGAGCCTCCTACGAGCAGTACTTC,CASYRDRASYEQYF
16,TRBD2,many,TRBJ2-1,TRBV15,TGTGCCACCAGTATTGGACTAGCGGGAGGGGACAATGAGCAGTTCTTC,CATSIGLAGGDNEQFF
16,.,many,TRBJ2-1,TRBV11-2,TGTGCCAGCAGTAGCTTAACGGGGAGCTCCTACAATGAGCAGTTCTTC,CASSSLTGSSYNEQFF
20,TRBD2,many,TRBJ2-1,TRBV12-3/TRBV12-4,TGTGCCAGCAGTTTAAGCAAGGGCGTAAGGCGGGGGGCATCCTACAATGAGCAGTTCTTC,CASSLSKGVRRGASYNEQFF
17,TRBD1,medium-sized,TRBJ2-1,TRBV24-1,TGTGCCACCAGTGATTTTCCGACTGACAGGGGAGTGGGTGAGCAGTTCTTC,CATSDFPTDRGVGEQFF
14,.,many,TRBJ2-7,TRBV18,TGTGCCAGCTCGGTGACAGGCCGCTCCTACGAGCAGTACTTC,CASSVTGRSYEQYF
13,.,medium-sized,TRBJ2-5,TRBV7-2,TGTGCCAGCAGCTTAGGTTTGGTGGAGACCCAGTACTTC,CASSLGLVETQYF
16,TRBD2,many,TRBJ2-3,TRBV24-1,TGTGCCACCAGTGATTATAGCGGGGGGCTCACAGATACGCAGTATTTT,CATSDYSGGLTDTQYF
15,.,.,TRBJ1-1,TRBV6-5,TGTGCCAGCAGTTACTCGGCAGGGGCGGACACTGAAGCTTTCTTT,CASSYSAGADTEAFF
19,TRBD1,few,TRBJ1-4,TRBV14,TGTGCCAGCAGCCAACGTGCAGGGGGCGGATATTCAACTAATGAAAAACTGTTTTTT,CASSQRAGGGYSTNEKLFF
13,.,once,TRBJ2-3,TRBV9,TGTGCCAGCAGTGGGGGGAGCACAGATACGCAGTATTTT,CASSGGSTDTQYF
11,.,many,TRBJ2-7,TRBV6-2/TRBV6-3,TGTGCCAGCAACCATGGGGGCGAGCAGTACTTC,CASNHGGEQYF